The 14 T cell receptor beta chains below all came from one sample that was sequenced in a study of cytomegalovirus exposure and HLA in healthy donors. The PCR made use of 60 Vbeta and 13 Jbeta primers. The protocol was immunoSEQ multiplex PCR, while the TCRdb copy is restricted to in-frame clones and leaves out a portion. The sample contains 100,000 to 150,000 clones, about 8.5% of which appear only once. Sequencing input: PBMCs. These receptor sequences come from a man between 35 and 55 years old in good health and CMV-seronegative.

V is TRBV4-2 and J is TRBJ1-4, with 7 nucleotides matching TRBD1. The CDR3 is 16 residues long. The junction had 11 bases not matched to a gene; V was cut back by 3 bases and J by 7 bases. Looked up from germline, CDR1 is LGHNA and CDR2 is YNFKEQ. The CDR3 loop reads CASSHLLQGMSEKLFF. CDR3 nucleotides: TGTGCCAGCAGCCATCTACTACAGGGGATGAGTGAAAAACTGTTTTTT.

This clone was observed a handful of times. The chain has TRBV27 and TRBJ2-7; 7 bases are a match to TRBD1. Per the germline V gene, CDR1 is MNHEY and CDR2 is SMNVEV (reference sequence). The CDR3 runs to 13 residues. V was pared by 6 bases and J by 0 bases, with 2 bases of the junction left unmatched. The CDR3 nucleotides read TGTGCCAGCAGACAGGGGCACTCCTACGAGCAGTACTTC. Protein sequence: CASRQGHSYEQYF.

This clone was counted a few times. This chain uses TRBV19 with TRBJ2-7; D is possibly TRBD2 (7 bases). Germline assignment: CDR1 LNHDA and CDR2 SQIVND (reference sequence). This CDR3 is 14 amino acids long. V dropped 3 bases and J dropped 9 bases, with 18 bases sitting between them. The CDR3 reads CASSIVAGDTGQYF. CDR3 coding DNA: TGTGCCAGTAGTATTGTTGCGGGGGACACCGGGCAGTACTTC.

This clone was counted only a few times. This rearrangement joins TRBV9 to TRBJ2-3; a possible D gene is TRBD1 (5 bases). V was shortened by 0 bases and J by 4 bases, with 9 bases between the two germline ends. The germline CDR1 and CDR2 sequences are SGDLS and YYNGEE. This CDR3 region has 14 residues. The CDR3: CASSVGWGPDTQYF. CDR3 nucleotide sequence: TGTGCCAGCAGCGTAGGTTGGGGCCCAGATACGCAGTATTTT.

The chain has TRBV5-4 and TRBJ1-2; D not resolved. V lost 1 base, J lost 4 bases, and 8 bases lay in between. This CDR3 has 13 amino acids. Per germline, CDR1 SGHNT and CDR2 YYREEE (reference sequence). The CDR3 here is CASSLTVSYGYTF. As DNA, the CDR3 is TGTGCCAGCAGCTTGACGGTTAGCTATGGCTACACCTTC.

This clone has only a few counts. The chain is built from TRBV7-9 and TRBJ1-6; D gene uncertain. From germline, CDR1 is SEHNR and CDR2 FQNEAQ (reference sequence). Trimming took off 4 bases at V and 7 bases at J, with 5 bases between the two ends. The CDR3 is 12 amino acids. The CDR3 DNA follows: TGTGCCAGCAGCTCTTTCAATTCACCCCTCCACTTT. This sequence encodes CASSSFNSPLHF.

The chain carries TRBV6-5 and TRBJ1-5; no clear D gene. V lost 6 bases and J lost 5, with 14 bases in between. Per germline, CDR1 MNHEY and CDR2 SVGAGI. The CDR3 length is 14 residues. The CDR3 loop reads CASRSVGGDQPQHF. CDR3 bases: TGTGCCAGCAGGTCGGTTGGCGGAGATCAGCCCCAGCATTTT.

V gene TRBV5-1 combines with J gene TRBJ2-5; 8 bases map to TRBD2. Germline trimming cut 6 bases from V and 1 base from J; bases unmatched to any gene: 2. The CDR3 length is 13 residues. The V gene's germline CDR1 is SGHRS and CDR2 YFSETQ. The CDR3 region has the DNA TGCGCCAGCATGCTAGCGGGCCAAGAGACCCAGTACTTC. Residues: CASMLAGQETQYF.

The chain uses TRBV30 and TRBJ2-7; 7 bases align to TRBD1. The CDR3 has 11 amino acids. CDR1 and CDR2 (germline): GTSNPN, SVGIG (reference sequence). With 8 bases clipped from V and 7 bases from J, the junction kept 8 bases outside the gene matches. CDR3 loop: CAVGQTGEQYF. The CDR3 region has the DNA TGTGCCGTGGGACAGACGGGTGAGCAGTACTTC.

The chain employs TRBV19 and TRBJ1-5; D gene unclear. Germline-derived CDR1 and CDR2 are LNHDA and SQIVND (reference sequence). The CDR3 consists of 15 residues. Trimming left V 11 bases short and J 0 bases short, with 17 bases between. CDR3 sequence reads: CASTPGPYSNQPQHF. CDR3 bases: TGTGCCTCAACACCGGGTCCCTATAGCAATCAGCCCCAGCATTTT.

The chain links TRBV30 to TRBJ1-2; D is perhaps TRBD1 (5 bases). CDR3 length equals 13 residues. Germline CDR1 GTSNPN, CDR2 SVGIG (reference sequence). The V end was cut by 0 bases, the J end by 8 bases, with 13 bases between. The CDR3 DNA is TGTGCCTGGAGTGTTCGAAGGGGTGGGGGCTACACCTTC. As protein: CAWSVRRGGGYTF.

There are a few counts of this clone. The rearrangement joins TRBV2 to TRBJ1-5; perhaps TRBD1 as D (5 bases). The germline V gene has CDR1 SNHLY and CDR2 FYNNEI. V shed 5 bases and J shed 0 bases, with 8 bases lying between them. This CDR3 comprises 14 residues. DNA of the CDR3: TGTGCCAGCAGTTACAGGTATAGCAATCAGCCCCAGCATTTT. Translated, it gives CASSYRYSNQPQHF.

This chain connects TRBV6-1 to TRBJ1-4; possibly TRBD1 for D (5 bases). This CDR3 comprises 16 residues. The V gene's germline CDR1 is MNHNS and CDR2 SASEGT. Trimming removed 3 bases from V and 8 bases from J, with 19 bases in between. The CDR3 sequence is CASSDRPVGVREKLFF. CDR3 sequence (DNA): TGTGCCAGCAGTGATCGGCCAGTAGGGGTTCGGGAAAAACTGTTTTTT.

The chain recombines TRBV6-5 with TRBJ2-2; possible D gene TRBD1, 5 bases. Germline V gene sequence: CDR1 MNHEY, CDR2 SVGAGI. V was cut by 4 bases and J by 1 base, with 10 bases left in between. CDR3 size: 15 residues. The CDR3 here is CASSLRGRNTGELFF. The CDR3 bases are TGTGCCAGCAGTTTAAGGGGAAGGAACACCGGGGAGCTGTTTTTT.